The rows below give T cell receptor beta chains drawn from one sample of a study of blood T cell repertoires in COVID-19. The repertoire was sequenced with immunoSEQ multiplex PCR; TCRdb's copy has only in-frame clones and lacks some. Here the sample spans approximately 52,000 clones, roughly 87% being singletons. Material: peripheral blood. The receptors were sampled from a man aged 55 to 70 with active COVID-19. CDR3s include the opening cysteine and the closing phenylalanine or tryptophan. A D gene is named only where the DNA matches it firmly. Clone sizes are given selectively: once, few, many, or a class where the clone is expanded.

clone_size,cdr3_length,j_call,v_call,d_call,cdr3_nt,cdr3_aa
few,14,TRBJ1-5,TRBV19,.,TGTGCCAGTAGTCCCGGGAGGGGCAATCAGCCCCAGCATTTT,CASSPGRGNQPQHF
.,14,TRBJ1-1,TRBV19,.,TGTGCCAGTAGTCCCCAAAGCGACAGCCGTGAAGCTTTCTTT,CASSPQSDSREAFF
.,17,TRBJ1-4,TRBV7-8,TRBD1,TGTGCCAGCAGCCCTGGGACAGCGTTTGTCACTAATGAAAAACTGTTTTTT,CASSPGTAFVTNEKLFF
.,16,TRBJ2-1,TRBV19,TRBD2,TGTGCCAGTAGTCGGACTAGCGGGAGCTCCTACAATGAGCAGTTCTTC,CASSRTSGSSYNEQFF
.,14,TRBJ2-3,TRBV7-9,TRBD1,TGTGCCAGCAGCTTACAAACAGGGGTGAATACGCAGTATTTT,CASSLQTGVNTQYF
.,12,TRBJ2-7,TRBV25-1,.,TGTGCCAGCAGTGAATCTCTCTACGAGCAGTACTTC,CASSESLYEQYF
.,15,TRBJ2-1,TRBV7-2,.,TGTGCCAGCAGCTTAACACAGAGCTCCTACAATGAGCAGTTCTTC,CASSLTQSSYNEQFF
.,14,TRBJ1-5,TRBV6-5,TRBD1,TGTGCCAGCAGTACCGAACAGGGGTATCAGCCCCAGCATTTT,CASSTEQGYQPQHF
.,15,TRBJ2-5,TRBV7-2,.,TGTGCCAGCAGCGCACAGGGATTCTACCAAGAGACCCAGTACTTC,CASSAQGFYQETQYF
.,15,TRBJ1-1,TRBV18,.,TGTGCCAGCTCACCATCTTATCAGGGGAACACTGAAGCTTTCTTT,CASSPSYQGNTEAFF
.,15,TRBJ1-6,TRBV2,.,TGTGCCAGCAGAAATCTACAGGACGGCAATTCACCCCTCCACTTT,CASRNLQDGNSPLHF
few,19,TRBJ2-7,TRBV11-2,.,TGTGCCAGTGCTTCCACAGCGGGCGGGCCGGGTGGAAGCTCCTACGAGCAGTACTTC,CASASTAGGPGGSSYEQYF
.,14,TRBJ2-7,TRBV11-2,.,TGTGCCAGCAGCTTAGATATCCTACTCTACGAGCAGTACTTC,CASSLDILLYEQYF
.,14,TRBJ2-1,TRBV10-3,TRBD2,TGTGCCATCAGGGGGGGGAGCTCCTACAATGAGCAGTTCTTC,CAIRGGSSYNEQFF
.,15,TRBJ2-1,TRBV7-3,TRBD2,TGTGCCAGCAGCAAGACTAGCGACTCCTACAATGAGCAGTTCTTC,CASSKTSDSYNEQFF
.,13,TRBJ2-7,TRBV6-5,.,TGTGCCAGCACCAAGGGGGGGGTCTCGGAGCAGTACTTC,CASTKGGVSEQYF
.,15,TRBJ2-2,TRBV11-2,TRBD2,TGTGCCAGCAGCTTAGGCGGGAGTTGGACCGGGGAGCTGTTTTTT,CASSLGGSWTGELFF
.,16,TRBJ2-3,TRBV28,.,TGTGCCAGCAGTTCCCTGGGGCGGGATAGCACAGATACGCAGTATTTT,CASSSLGRDSTDTQYF
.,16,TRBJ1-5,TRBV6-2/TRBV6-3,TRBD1,TGTGCCAGCAGCATCACAGGGGGCTTTAGCAATCAGCCCCAGCATTTT,CASSITGGFSNQPQHF
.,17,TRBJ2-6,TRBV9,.,TGTGCCAGCAGCGTAGCTGGAGGATTCTCTGGGGCCAACGTCCTGACTTTC,CASSVAGGFSGANVLTF
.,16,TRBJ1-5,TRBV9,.,TGTGCCAGCAGCCTCTGCGCTCTAGGGGCCAGGCAGCCCCAGCATTTT,CASSLCALGARQPQHF
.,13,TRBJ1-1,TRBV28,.,TGTGCCAGCACCCGAGGGGGGAACACTGAAGCTTTCTTT,CASTRGGNTEAFF
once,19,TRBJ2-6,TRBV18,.,TGTGCCAGCTCACCACCGGTTACAGGGCATACATCTGGGGCCAACGTCCTGACTTTC,CASSPPVTGHTSGANVLTF
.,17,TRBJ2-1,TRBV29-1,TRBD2,TGCAGCGTTACCGGGACTAGCGGGAGTATCTCCTACAATGAGCAGTTCTTC,CSVTGTSGSISYNEQFF
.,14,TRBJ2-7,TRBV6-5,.,TGTGCCACCACACCTCTCAGTCACTCCTACGAGCAGTACTTC,CATTPLSHSYEQYF
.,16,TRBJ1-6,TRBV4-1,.,TGCGCCAGCAGCCTCCCTTTTACAGGGCGAAATTCACCCCTCCACTTT,CASSLPFTGRNSPLHF